The text below deals with one T cell receptor (beta chain). The data were taken from a study of cytomegalovirus exposure and HLA in healthy donors. Study at large: Genotyping showed roughly 77% of 398 donors falling in the Caucasian-associated ancestry cluster.

60 Vbeta and 13 Jbeta primers were used in PCR. Method: immunoSEQ multiplex PCR; TCRdb's copy keeps in-frame clones and lacks some. The sample shows about 140,000 clones, roughly three quarters of them seen only once. CDR3 size: 16 residues. Per the germline V gene, CDR1 is SGDLS and CDR2 is YYNGEE. The ends lost 3 bases at V and 3 bases at J; junction bases unmatched: 8. The V gene is TRBV9, the J gene TRBJ2-3; 9 nucleotides agree with TRBD2. The sequence was obtained from a man younger than 45 in good health and CMV-seronegative. The sequenced sample consisted of PBMCs. Here the CDR3 reads CASSEGLAGVTDTQYF. CDR3 DNA sequence: TGTGCCAGCAGCGAGGGTTTAGCGGGAGTAACAGATACGCAGTATTTT.